The 7 T cell receptor beta chains given below trace back to one sample, sequenced in a study of cytomegalovirus exposure and HLA in healthy donors. The PCR used 60 Vbeta and 13 Jbeta primers. Libraries were prepared by immunoSEQ multiplex PCR; TCRdb keeps only in-frame clonotypes and omits some of them. The sample includes some 150,000 clones, about three fifths seen only once; the top ten take 6% to 8.5%. Specimen: PBMCs. These receptors came from a woman in her sixties in good health and CMV-seropositive.

The chain couples TRBV7-2 to TRBJ2-7; D ambiguous. The CDR3 runs to 13 residues. Trimming left V 1 base short and J 3 bases short, with 7 bases between. Germline CDR1 SGHTA, CDR2 FQGNSA. The CDR3 here is CASSLGLDYEQYF. The CDR3 DNA reads as TGTGCCAGCAGCTTAGGGCTAGACTACGAGCAGTACTTC.

The gene calls are TRBV5-8 and TRBJ2-5; 11 bases line up with TRBD2. The closer fit of TRBJ2-7 to the DNA end suggests the J call may be wrong. This CDR3 contains 15 residues. Germline CDR1 is SGHTS and CDR2 is YDEGEE. CDR3 in amino acids: CASSLEGLAVYEQYF. The CDR3, as DNA: TGTGCCAGCAGCTTGGAGGGACTAGCGGTCTACGAGCAGTACTTC.

This clone was observed a handful of times. The chain carries TRBV30 and TRBJ2-7; 14 positions match TRBD2. Trimming cost V 2 bases and J 3 bases; bases outside gene matches: 6. Germline V gene sequence: CDR1 GTSNPN, CDR2 SVGIG (reference sequence). This CDR3 is built from 16 residues. In DNA form, the CDR3 reads TGTGCCTGGAGTACCGGGACTAGCGGGGGTAGCTACGAGCAGTACTTC. Amino acids: CAWSTGTSGGSYEQYF.

The chain combines TRBV7-6 with TRBJ2-1, with 8 bases identical to TRBD2. Trimming removed 5 bases from V and 7 bases from J; junction bases left unmatched: 10. The CDR3 sequence is 15 residues long. In germline, CDR1 is SGHVS, CDR2 FNYEAQ. CDR3: CASSTPGTSFNEQFF. As DNA, the CDR3 is TGTGCCAGCAGCACTCCCGGGACTAGTTTTAATGAGCAGTTCTTC.

The chain recombines TRBV28 with TRBJ1-4, with TRBD1 as a possible D gene (6 bases). Germline loops: CDR1 MDHEN, CDR2 SYDVKM. V dropped 1 base and J dropped 7 bases, with 19 bases sitting between them. This CDR3 has 17 residues. CDR3 region: CASSLLGGGPLSEKLFF. The DNA of the CDR3 is TGTGCCAGCAGTTTATTAGGGGGGGGTCCCCTTAGTGAAAAACTGTTTTTT.

The chain recombines TRBV28 with TRBJ2-7, with TRBD2 identical over 10 bases. Germline V CDR1 and CDR2: MDHEN, SYDVKM. The CDR3 runs to 15 residues. V shed 5 bases and J 3 bases; nucleotides not matched to a gene: 7. The CDR3 loop is CASSHITSGNYEQYF. DNA of the CDR3: TGTGCCAGCAGTCATATTACTAGCGGGAACTACGAGCAGTACTTC.

This clone has only a few counts. The chain combines TRBV6-5 with TRBJ2-7; weak D call: TRBD2 (6 bases). V lost 2 bases and J lost 0, with 11 bases in between. The CDR3 is 15 residues long. Germline V lookup: CDR1 MNHEY, CDR2 SVGAGI. The CDR3 sequence is CASSYGGARSYEQYF. CDR3 coding DNA: TGTGCCAGCAGTTACGGCGGGGCCCGCTCCTACGAGCAGTACTTC.